This T cell receptor (beta chain) appears in the sequencing data of a study of Graves' ophthalmopathy and Graves' hyperthyroidism (dated by TCRdb to the late 2010s). Study-level background: A patient counted as having stable hyperthyroidism if there was no progression to ophthalmopathy within 18 months of follow-up. To tell Graves' ophthalmopathy apart from Graves' hyperthyroidism, and to predict which patients would progress to ophthalmopathy, the study relied on TCR beta repertoire signatures. In total, around 130 blood samples were TCR-sequenced: 40 to 45 ophthalmopathy, 75 hyperthyroidism and some 17 hyperthyroidism-to-ophthalmopathy patients. A discovery set of 100 patients (43 ophthalmopathy, approximately 58 stable hyperthyroidism) was enrolled to explore V-J signatures distinguishing ophthalmopathy from hyperthyroidism. The independent validation cohort included approximately 19 hyperthyroidism patients plus 17 patients who later progressed from hyperthyroidism to ophthalmopathy. In five or six hyperthyroidism patients, T-cell repertoires of thyroid tissue and blood were compared. Following sampling, methimazole starting at 30 mg daily was administered to hyperthyroidism patients, and high-dose intravenous methylprednisolone was administered to ophthalmopathy patients.

In this sample, this clonotype turned up a few times. What this receptor recognizes is not known. No quality values exist for individual bases; no much larger clone is one base distant. On the study overall, not on this receptor specifically: The 13-signature model separated ophthalmopathy from stable hyperthyroidism with over 85% sensitivity and around 84% specificity in cross-validation, and 80%/75% in the test set. Sample size was not statistically predetermined, and group allocation was not concealed from the investigators. Most expanded thyroid clonotypes with frequency above 0.001 were also detected in blood, suggesting blood repertoires may reflect the thyroid immune response. In validation, the model predicted ophthalmopathy progression with 70.59% sensitivity and about 77% specificity; some 13 predicted patients were CT-confirmed with GO in a median of approximately six months.

Hyperthyroidism patients were newly diagnosed, were aged 18 to 65 years, and had a disease duration under 2 months. Anyone with other autoimmune diseases, uncontrolled infections, pregnancy or lactation was excluded from the study. Diagnosis was based on clinical symptoms, serum thyroxine, TRAb, thyroid ultrasound and orbital computed tomography. Total RNA was extracted with Trizol reagent and quality-checked on an Agilent 2100 Bioanalyzer. V is pared back by 1 base and J by 3 bases, with 9 bases lying between the germline termini. There are 14 amino acids in the CDR3, from cysteine to phenylalanine inclusive. Of the read, only the CDR3 DNA is kept; its 42 bases are in frame from base 1. For repertoire sequencing, the TCR beta CDR3 regions were amplified from RNA transcripts. The first round of RT-PCR was done with HTBI primers and the Qiagen OneStep RT-PCR kit, and was followed by a second round of multiplex PCR, then size selection and purification. Sequencing of the libraries was carried out on an Illumina HiSeq2000 in paired-end mode with 100 bp reads. Under the source paper's analysis protocol: SOAPnuke was used to process the reads, throwing out any read that had adapters, had uncalled bases, had a mean Phred below 15, or lacked an exact constant-primer or identifier match. High-quality paired reads were merged with COPE v1.2.5. Clonotypes were defined as unique nucleotide sequences and were aligned to IMGT TRB V, D and J references using MiTCR v1.1. The analysis was limited to V-J combinations with a frequency above 0.0001, which together covered 99.2% of repertoires. A TCR clonal expansion and chaos score per V-J combination was defined as the ratio of F50 clonal expansion to chaos observed in the TCRdist matrix. Welch's t-statistics and random forest were used to reduce features to some 13 V-J combinations, which were fed into a naive Bayes classifier. The similarity between thyroid and blood repertoires was quantified using the Morisita-Horn index. The public reads were reanalyzed by TCRdb: fastp trimming at Q25, MiXCR alignment, in-frame beta chains only. Every CDR3 protein is listed once, alongside the most common genes and DNA of its rows. Here the V and J calls rest on TCRdb's processing, not on the authors' analysis. The sample table holds around 1,200,000 distinct CDR3 sequences, of which about two fifths were seen once. The ten largest clones capture approximately 10% of the sample.

Sequenced material: peripheral blood or thyroid tissue (not recorded which). This chain joins TRBV12-3 or TRBV12-4 to TRBJ1-2, with the D segment identity uncertain. This TCR derives from an adult man with Graves' hyperthyroidism. The CDR3 has the sequence CASSLGRLDYGYTF. The nucleotide sequence reads as follows: TGTGCCAGCAGTTTAGGCAGGTTGGACTATGGCTACACCTTC.